What follows are 4 T cell receptor beta chains derived from one specimen sequenced in a study of blood T cell repertoires in COVID-19. Data came from immunoSEQ multiplex PCR; TCRdb stores just in-frame clones and leaves some out. The sample lists tens of thousands of clones; roughly three quarters were seen once. Sequencing used peripheral blood. Receptors originate from a human donor in a cohort sampled during active COVID-19.

The chain uses TRBV25-1 and TRBJ1-3; perhaps TRBD1 as D (5 bases). The CDR3 has 15 amino acids. The V and J ends lost 6 bases and 2 bases respectively, with 14 bases between them. In germline, CDR1 is MGHDK, CDR2 SYGVNS. Written as DNA, the CDR3 is TGTGCCAGCAGAGCGGGCGGGACGGCTGGAAACACCATATATTTT. Protein product: CASRAGGTAGNTIYF.

This rearrangement joins TRBV6-2 or TRBV6-3 to TRBJ2-7; possibly TRBD2 for D (6 bases). V was shortened by 5 bases and J by 4 bases, with 12 bases between the two germline ends. Germline CDR1 and CDR2: MNHEY and SVGEGT. The CDR3 is made up of 13 amino acids. The CDR3 DNA follows: TGTGCCAGCAGTAACCCGGGGGAGTACGAGCAGTACTTC. Protein product: CASSNPGEYEQYF.

The rearrangement joins TRBV6-5 to TRBJ2-3; TRBD1 aligns across 9 bases. The germline V gene has CDR1 MNHEY and CDR2 SVGAGI. This CDR3 is built from 15 residues. The V gene end was trimmed by 6 bases and the J gene end by 3 bases; junction bases not matched to a gene: 7. CDR3 nucleotides: TGTGCCAGCAGCCTCGGGACAGGGCTTACAGATACGCAGTATTTT. Translating it yields CASSLGTGLTDTQYF.

The chain is built from TRBV5-4 and TRBJ2-5, with 7 bases matching TRBD1. Germline V gene sequence: CDR1 SGHNT, CDR2 YYREEE (reference sequence). This CDR3 region has 11 residues. The V gene end was trimmed by 4 bases and the J gene end by 11 bases; junction bases not matched to a gene: 5. The CDR3 loop reads CASSSGTVQYF. The DNA for the CDR3 is TGTGCCAGCAGCAGTGGGACAGTTCAGTACTTC.